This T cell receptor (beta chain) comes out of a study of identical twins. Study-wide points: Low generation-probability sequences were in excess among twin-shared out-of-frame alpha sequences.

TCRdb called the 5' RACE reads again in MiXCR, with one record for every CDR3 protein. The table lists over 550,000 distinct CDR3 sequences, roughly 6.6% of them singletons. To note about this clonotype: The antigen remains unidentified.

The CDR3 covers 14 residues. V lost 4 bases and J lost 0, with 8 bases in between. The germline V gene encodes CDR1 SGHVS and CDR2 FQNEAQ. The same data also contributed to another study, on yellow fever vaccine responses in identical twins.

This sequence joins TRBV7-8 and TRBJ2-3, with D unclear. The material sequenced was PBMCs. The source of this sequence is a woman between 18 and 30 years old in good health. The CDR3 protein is CASSSFQSTDTQYF. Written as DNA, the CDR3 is TGTGCCAGCAGCTCTTTCCAAAGCACAGATACGCAGTATTTT.